The next 9 T cell receptor beta chains were all read from a single sample in a study of T-cell memory formation after mild COVID-19. One entry per CDR3 protein results from TCRdb running MiXCR on the 5' RACE reads. The sample includes around 450,000 distinct CDR3 sequences, 15% to 25% of them seen just once. The specimen sequenced was PBMCs or a T cell subset sorted from them (not recorded which). These receptors were taken from an adult woman who had mild COVID-19 (a few samples of this study predate the infection). Cell type and time point are not known.

This clonotype appeared many times. The J gene is TRBJ1-1, the V gene TRBV5-5; the D gene is possibly TRBD1 (5 bases). Germline V lookup: CDR1 SGHKS, CDR2 YYEKEE (reference sequence). V was pared by 3 bases and J by 4 bases, with 28 bases between. This CDR3 comprises 19 residues. The CDR3 loop is CASSSLPTPVTALGTEAFF. Written as DNA, the CDR3 is TGTGCCAGCAGCTCCCTTCCAACTCCCGTGACAGCTCTCGGCACTGAAGCTTTCTTT. The full variable domain, completed using reference TRBV5-5 and TRBJ1-1, is DAGVTQSPTHLIKTRGQQVTLRCSPISGHKSVSWYQQVLGQGPQFIFQYYEKEERGRGNFPDRFSARQFPNYSSELNVNALLLGDSALYLCASSSLPTPVTALGTEAFFGQGTRLTVV.

This clonotype occurred a few times. The J gene is TRBJ2-1, the V gene TRBV2; no clear D. V was shortened by 7 bases and J by 7 bases, with 11 bases between the two germline ends. Germline CDR1 and CDR2: SNHLY and FYNNEI. This CDR3 spans 12 amino acids. CDR3 protein: CASIPVENEQFF. In DNA, the CDR3 is TGTGCCAGCATCCCCGTCGAAAATGAGCAGTTCTTC.

This clonotype was seen a handful of times. This chain connects TRBV4-2 to TRBJ2-7; TRBD1 is a possible D gene (5 bases). There are 18 residues in the CDR3. Germline CDR1 and CDR2: LGHNA and YNFKEQ. V dropped 2 bases and J dropped 3 bases, with 23 bases sitting between them. CDR3 in DNA: TGTGCCAGCAGCCAAAGTCCCCAGGGAAAGGCCATAAGCTACGAGCAGTACTTC. It specifies CASSQSPQGKAISYEQYF.

This clonotype was counted only a few times. The chain is built from TRBV7-9 and TRBJ1-1; 8 bases match TRBD1. Trimming cost V 6 bases and J 1 base; bases outside gene matches: 7. Germline CDR1 reads SEHNR; CDR2 reads FQNEAQ (reference sequence). This CDR3 is built from 15 residues. CDR3 coding DNA: TGTGCCAGCAGACGTACGGGACAGGCGAACACTGAAGCTTTCTTT. Its protein product is CASRRTGQANTEAFF.

This clonotype has just a few counts. The V gene is TRBV9, the J gene TRBJ2-1, with D tentatively TRBD2 (5 bases). The CDR3 is made up of 16 amino acids. The germline CDR1 and CDR2 sequences are SGDLS and YYNGEE. V was shortened by 0 bases and J by 5 bases, with 15 bases between the two germline ends. This CDR3 reads CASSVASGLSNNEQFF. The CDR3 region has the DNA TGTGCCAGCAGCGTAGCAAGCGGACTCAGTAACAATGAGCAGTTCTTC.

This clonotype turned up a few times. The chain combines TRBV19 with TRBJ1-1, with D hard to call. V was trimmed by 7 bases and J by 2 bases, leaving 23 bases between them. CDR1 is LNHDA and CDR2 is SQIVND in the germline V gene (reference sequence). The CDR3 spans 17 residues. CDR3 residues: CASTSLVADRSNTEAFF. The CDR3 DNA follows: TGTGCCAGTACTAGTCTTGTAGCAGACCGCAGTAACACTGAAGCTTTCTTT.

This CDR3 is CASSLSGWGQGWDYTDTQYF. As DNA, the CDR3 is TGCGCCAGCAGCTTGTCCGGGTGGGGGCAGGGATGGGACTACACAGATACGCAGTATTTT. The chain has TRBV5-1 and TRBJ2-3, with a tentative D call TRBD2 (7 bases). There are 20 residues in the CDR3. Germline CDR1 reads SGHRS; CDR2 reads YFSETQ. Trimming cost V 1 base and J 2 bases, with 26 bases left between them.

This clonotype was seen more than once but under ten times. V and J are TRBV12-3 or TRBV12-4 and TRBJ1-5; D might be TRBD1 (6 bases). Trimming took 5 bases from V and 5 from J, leaving 10 bases between them. The CDR3 has 13 amino acids. DNA of the CDR3: TGTGCCAGCAGTGGACAGCTAGATCAGCCCCAGCATTTT. Translated: CASSGQLDQPQHF.

This clonotype showed up just a few times. The chain has TRBV5-1 and TRBJ2-1; 13 nucleotides align to TRBD2. Germline V gives CDR1 SGHRS, CDR2 YFSETQ. CDR3 size: 20 residues. V was pared by 0 bases and J by 5 bases, with 14 bases of the junction left unmatched. The CDR3, as DNA: TGCGCCAGCAGCTTGGAATTCAGGCGGACTAGCGGGAGAGTCCACAATGAGCAGTTCTTC. Residues: CASSLEFRRTSGRVHNEQFF.